This T cell receptor beta chain was identified in a study of neoadjuvant anti-PD-1 for oral cavity cancer. Study-level findings and limits: PBMC Gini-index clonality exceeded responders' in non-responders post-nivolumab.

The data were produced by immunoSEQ multiplex PCR, yet TCRdb's version contains in-frame clones alone and is incomplete. The sample includes tens of thousands of clones, about 83% of them seen just once. Germline lookup yields CDR1 SGHRS and CDR2 YFSETQ. The V gene end was trimmed by 4 bases and the J gene end by 0 bases; junction bases not matched to a gene: 7. The CDR3 loop spans 15 amino acids. Note on this clone: Its antigen is not identified.

Patients had newly diagnosed, untreated stage II-IVA oral cavity squamous cell carcinoma. The clonotype was recovered from a person between 40 and 80 years old with oral cavity squamous cell carcinoma. The chain uses TRBV5-1 and TRBJ2-7; 7 bases align to TRBD2. Sequencing used PBMCs, obtained before nivolumab (anti-PD-1) treatment. The CDR3 region is CASSQSGVSSYEQYF. CDR3 coding DNA: TGCGCCAGCAGCCAGAGCGGGGTAAGCTCCTACGAGCAGTACTTC.